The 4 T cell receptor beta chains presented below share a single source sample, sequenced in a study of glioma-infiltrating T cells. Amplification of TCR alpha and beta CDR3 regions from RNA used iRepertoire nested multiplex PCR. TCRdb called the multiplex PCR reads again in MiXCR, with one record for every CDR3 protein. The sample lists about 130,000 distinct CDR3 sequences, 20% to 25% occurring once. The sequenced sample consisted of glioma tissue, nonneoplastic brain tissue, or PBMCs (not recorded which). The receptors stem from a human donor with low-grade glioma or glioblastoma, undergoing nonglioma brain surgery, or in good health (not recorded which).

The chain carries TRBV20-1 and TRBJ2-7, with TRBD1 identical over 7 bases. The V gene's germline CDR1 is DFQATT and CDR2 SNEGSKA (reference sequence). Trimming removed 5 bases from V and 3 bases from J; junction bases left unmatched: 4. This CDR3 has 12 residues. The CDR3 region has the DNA TGCAGTGCTCGACAGGGATACTACGAGCAGTACGTC. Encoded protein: CSARQGYYEQYV.

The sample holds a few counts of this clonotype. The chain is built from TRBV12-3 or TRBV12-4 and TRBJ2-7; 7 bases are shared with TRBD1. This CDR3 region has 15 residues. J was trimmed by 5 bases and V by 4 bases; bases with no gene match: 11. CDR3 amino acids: CASSSRQGGLHEQYV. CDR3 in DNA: TGTGCCAGCAGTTCCCGACAGGGCGGCCTTCACGAGCAGTACGTC.

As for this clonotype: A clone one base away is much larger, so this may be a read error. The CDR3 DNA reads TGCAGTGCTGAGACTAGCAGATACGATGAGCAGTTCTTC. It codes for CSAETSRYDEQFF. The rearrangement links TRBV20-1 to TRBJ2-1, with 7 bases that match TRBD2. The CDR3 extends over 13 amino acids. With V trimmed by 5 bases and J by 8 bases, 9 bases remained unmatched. Germline V lookup: CDR1 DFQATT, CDR2 SNEGSKA (reference sequence).

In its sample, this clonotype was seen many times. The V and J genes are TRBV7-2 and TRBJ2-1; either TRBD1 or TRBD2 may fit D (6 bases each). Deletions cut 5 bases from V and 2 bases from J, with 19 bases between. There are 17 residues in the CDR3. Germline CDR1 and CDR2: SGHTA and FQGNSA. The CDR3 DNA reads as TGTGCCAGCAGCCGAAACCCTACAGGGAGGACCTACAATGAGCAGTTCTTC. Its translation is CASSRNPTGRTYNEQFF.